Following are 5 T cell receptor beta chains from one sample sequenced in a study of identical twins. Each CDR3 protein gets one entry after TCRdb re-called the 5' RACE reads with MiXCR. Of 600,000 to 700,000 distinct CDR3 sequences in the sample, around 21% were seen once. A further study also used this sample, focusing on T cells expressing NK-cell markers.

Source material: PBMCs. These receptor sequences come from a woman aged 18-30 years in good health.

There are a few counts of this clonotype. The chain uses TRBV4-3 and TRBJ2-1; tentatively, D is TRBD2 (5 bases). Trimming removed 0 bases at V and 0 bases at J, with 12 bases between. The CDR3 has 17 amino acids. Per the germline V gene, CDR1 is LGHNA and CDR2 is YSLEER. The chain's CDR3 is CASSQDHGGLSYNEQFF. For the CDR3, the DNA is TGCGCCAGCAGCCAAGACCATGGAGGCCTCTCCTACAATGAGCAGTTCTTC.

The CDR3 is CASSLQGGLSTEAFF. Written as DNA, the CDR3 is TGTGCCAGCAGCCTCCAGGGGGGTTTAAGCACTGAAGCTTTCTTT. The chain carries TRBV6-1 and TRBJ1-1; 7 nucleotides line up with TRBD1. This CDR3 comprises 15 residues. The trim removed 6 bases at V and 4 bases at J, leaving 11 bases unmatched. Germline-derived CDR1 and CDR2 are MNHNS and SASEGT.

This clonotype has a handful of counts. This chain connects TRBV7-9 to TRBJ2-1; D is uncertain. The CDR3 runs to 16 residues. Germline assignment: CDR1 SEHNR and CDR2 FQNEAQ (reference sequence). Trimming left V 5 bases short and J 4 bases short, with 18 bases between. The CDR3: CASSVSMSPEYNEQFF. In nucleotides, the CDR3 is TGTGCCAGCAGCGTTAGTATGAGCCCCGAATACAATGAGCAGTTCTTC.

V gene TRBV30 combines with J gene TRBJ2-5; D is undetermined. The CDR3 sequence is 10 residues long. V lost 3 bases, J lost 5 bases, and 4 bases lay in between. Germline loops: CDR1 GTSNPN, CDR2 SVGIG (reference sequence). In nucleotides, the CDR3 is TGTGCCTGGAGCGCCGAGACCCAGTACTTC. This encodes CAWSAETQYF.

This chain joins TRBV7-6 and TRBJ2-3, with TRBD2 identical over 8 bases. The CDR3 runs 16 residues. Germline CDR1 is SGHVS and CDR2 is FNYEAQ. The V segment lost 2 bases and the J segment 1 base; nucleotides outside the gene matches: 5. The CDR3 sequence is CASSLSAGGRTDTQYF. Here the CDR3 DNA reads TGTGCCAGCAGCTTAAGTGCGGGGGGCCGCACAGATACGCAGTATTTT.